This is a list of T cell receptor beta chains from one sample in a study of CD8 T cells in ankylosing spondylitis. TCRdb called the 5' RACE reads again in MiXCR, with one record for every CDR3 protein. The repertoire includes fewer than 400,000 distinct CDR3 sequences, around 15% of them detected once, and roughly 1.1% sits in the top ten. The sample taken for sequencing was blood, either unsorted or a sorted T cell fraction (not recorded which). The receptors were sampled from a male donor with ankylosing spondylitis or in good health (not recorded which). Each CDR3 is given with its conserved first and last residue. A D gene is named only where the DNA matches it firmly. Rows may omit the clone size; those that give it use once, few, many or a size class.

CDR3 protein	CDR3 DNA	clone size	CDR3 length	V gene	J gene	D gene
CAISDRVAGGEQFF	TGTGCCATCAGTGATCGGGTGGCGGGAGGTGAGCAGTTCTTC	-	14	TRBV10-3	TRBJ2-1	TRBD2
CASSKGLSNQPQHF	TGTGCCAGCAGCAAGGGGTTAAGCAATCAGCCCCAGCATTTT	few	14	TRBV2	TRBJ1-5	-
CASSLSGFRSYEKYF	TGCGCCAGCAGCTTGAGCGGTTTCCGCTCCTACGAGAAGTACTTC	-	15	TRBV5-1	TRBJ2-7	-
CASSSPGLAGATEQYF	TGTGCCAGCAGTTCACCTGGACTAGCGGGAGCAACCGAGCAGTACTTC	-	16	TRBV12-3/TRBV12-4	TRBJ2-7	TRBD2
CASSKERTSGFSSYEQYF	TGTGCCAGCAGCAAAGAAAGGACTAGCGGGTTCAGCTCCTACGAGCAGTACTTC	-	18	TRBV21-1	TRBJ2-7	-
CASSPHTRTDYEQYF	TGTGCCAGCAGCCCCCATACCCGGACAGACTACGAGCAGTACTTC	-	15	TRBV11-2	TRBJ2-7	-
CSVIGLAGTGADTQYF	TGCAGCGTTATAGGACTAGCGGGAACGGGCGCAGATACGCAGTATTTT	few	16	TRBV29-1	TRBJ2-3	TRBD2
CATSEAGGQDTQYF	TGTGCCACCAGTGAGGCAGGGGGCCAAGATACGCAGTATTTT	few	14	TRBV24-1	TRBJ2-3	TRBD1
CASSLRTGTPQTKTQYF	TGCGCCAGCAGCTTGAGGACGGGGACACCCCAAACGAAGACCCAGTACTTC	-	17	TRBV5-1	TRBJ2-5	-
CASSPRQYLNTEAFF	TGTGCCAGCAGCCCAAGACAGTACCTGAACACTGAAGCTTTCTTT	many	15	TRBV7-2	TRBJ1-1	-
CASSDGQETQYF	TGCGCCAGCAGTGACGGTCAAGAGACCCAGTACTTC	many	12	TRBV5-1	TRBJ2-5	-
CASGPSGQETQYF	TGTGCTAGTGGTCCTAGCGGCCAAGAGACCCAGTACTTC	few	13	TRBV12-5	TRBJ2-5	TRBD2
CASSQDFLAGGRETQYF	TGCGCCAGCAGCCAAGATTTCCTAGCGGGGGGGCGAGAGACCCAGTACTTC	few	17	TRBV4-1	TRBJ2-5	TRBD2
CASSQDPPSGNTGELFF	TGTGCCAGCAGCCAAGATCCGCCTAGCGGGAACACCGGGGAGCTGTTTTTT	many	17	TRBV4-2	TRBJ2-2	TRBD2
CASSLGGEQFF	TGTGCCAGCAGTTTAGGTGGTGAGCAGTTCTTC	-	11	TRBV12-3/TRBV12-4	TRBJ2-1	-
CASDSSGNEQFF	TGTGCCAGCGATTCGTCAGGTAATGAGCAGTTCTTC	-	12	TRBV12-3/TRBV12-4	TRBJ2-1	-
CASSQVGQADGYTF	TGTGCCAGCAGCCAAGTCGGCCAGGCGGATGGCTACACCTTC	few	14	TRBV3-1	TRBJ1-2	-
CASSSTGSVNYGYTF	TGCGCCAGCAGCTCGACAGGGTCCGTAAACTATGGCTACACCTTC	-	15	TRBV5-1	TRBJ1-2	TRBD1
CSAEYRGGLNEQFF	TGCAGTGCTGAATACAGGGGGGGGCTCAATGAGCAGTTCTTC	few	14	TRBV20-1	TRBJ2-1	-
CASSLIREISTDTQYF	TGCGCCAGCAGCTTGATCCGGGAAATCAGCACAGATACGCAGTATTTT	few	16	TRBV5-1	TRBJ2-3	-
CSAPRSDSGGEKLFF	TGCAGTGCTCCCCGATCGGACTCAGGGGGTGAAAAACTGTTTTTT	many	15	TRBV20-1	TRBJ1-4	TRBD1
CASSEQGTYNEQFF	TGTGCCAGCAGTGAGCAGGGGACCTACAATGAGCAGTTCTTC	-	14	TRBV2	TRBJ2-1	-
CASSLGQRQPQHF	TGTGCCAGCAGTTTGGGGCAACGACAGCCCCAGCATTTT	few	13	TRBV12-3/TRBV12-4	TRBJ1-5	-
CASSVKGTTEAFF	TGTGCCAGCAGTGTTAAAGGAACCACTGAAGCTTTCTTT	-	13	TRBV6-1	TRBJ1-1	-
CASSQDWTSYEQYF	TGTGCCAGCAGCCAAGACTGGACGAGCTACGAGCAGTACTTC	-	14	TRBV3-1	TRBJ2-7	-
CASSEKWDISEAFF	TGTGCCAGCAGTGAAAAGTGGGACATTTCTGAAGCTTTCTTT	-	14	TRBV25-1	TRBJ1-1	-
CASSPVGPTSGATGELFF	TGTGCCAGCAGTCCAGTGGGTCCGACTAGCGGGGCTACCGGGGAGCTGTTTTTT	few	18	TRBV12-3/TRBV12-4	TRBJ2-2	TRBD2
CASARDSVSETQYF	TGTGCCAGCGCCCGGGACTCCGTGTCAGAGACCCAGTACTTC	-	14	TRBV11-2	TRBJ2-5	-
CASSMTGGSETQYF	TGCGCCAGCAGCATGACAGGGGGCTCAGAGACCCAGTACTTC	few	14	TRBV5-1	TRBJ2-5	TRBD1
CSAAEGGSEETQYF	TGCAGTGCTGCCGAGGGAGGGTCGGAGGAGACCCAGTACTTC	-	14	TRBV20-1	TRBJ2-5	TRBD2
CASSLGGVDEQYF	TGTGCCAGCAGCTTAGGGGGAGTCGACGAGCAGTACTTC	-	13	TRBV7-9	TRBJ2-7	-
CATSRDVGGGPGQPQHF	TGTGCCACCAGCAGAGATGTCGGGGGAGGGCCTGGTCAGCCCCAGCATTTT	few	17	TRBV15	TRBJ1-5	-
CASSFRPKGLKIGNEQFF	TGTGCCAGCAGCTTTCGACCCAAGGGCCTCAAAATCGGCAATGAGCAGTTCTTC	few	18	TRBV7-8	TRBJ2-1	-
CSASPAGDTYEQYF	TGCAGTGCTAGTCCGGCGGGCGATACCTACGAGCAGTACTTC	few	14	TRBV20-1	TRBJ2-7	-
CSASTGGGGTEAFF	TGCAGCGCTTCGACAGGGGGAGGGGGCACTGAAGCTTTCTTT	-	14	TRBV29-1	TRBJ1-1	TRBD1
CASSVGGGGTSGANEQFF	TGTGCCAGCAGCGTAGGTGGGGGGGGGACTAGCGGGGCAAATGAGCAGTTCTTC	-	18	TRBV9	TRBJ2-1	TRBD2
CSARDILASYEQYF	TGCAGTGCTAGAGATATCCTAGCGAGTTACGAGCAGTACTTC	many	14	TRBV20-1	TRBJ2-7	-
CASSQKTGGQGLHF	TGTGCCAGCAGCCAAAAGACAGGGGGCCAGGGTCTCCACTTT	few	14	TRBV3-1	TRBJ1-6	TRBD1
CASSIAGGIDEQYF	TGTGCCAGTAGTATAGCGGGGGGGATTGACGAGCAGTACTTC	few	14	TRBV19	TRBJ2-7	TRBD2
CASSLEALVGQPQHF	TGTGCCAGCAGTTTAGAGGCCCTCGTGGGTCAGCCCCAGCATTTT	-	15	TRBV12-3/TRBV12-4	TRBJ1-5	-
CASSQGARSTDTGELFF	TGTGCCAGCAGCCAGGGGGCCCGCTCAACTGACACCGGGGAGCTGTTTTTT	many	17	TRBV12-3/TRBV12-4	TRBJ2-2	TRBD1
CATSREVGTRYTGELFF	TGTGCCACCAGCAGAGAGGTGGGGACTAGGTACACCGGGGAGCTGTTTTTT	many	17	TRBV15	TRBJ2-2	TRBD2
CASSLVPGGSQETQYF	TGCGCCAGCAGCTTGGTACCGGGGGGGAGCCAAGAGACCCAGTACTTC	-	16	TRBV5-1	TRBJ2-5	TRBD2
CASSVGGTRTNEQFF	TGTGCCAGCAGCGTAGGGGGGACTAGAACCAATGAGCAGTTCTTC	-	15	TRBV9	TRBJ2-1	TRBD2
CASSLERVGYTF	TGCGCCAGCAGCTTGGAGAGGGTTGGCTACACCTTC	-	12	TRBV5-1	TRBJ1-2	-
CASSFLRGGKETQYF	TGTGCCAGCAGCTTTCTGCGGGGGGGCAAAGAGACCCAGTACTTC	-	15	TRBV7-2	TRBJ2-5	TRBD2